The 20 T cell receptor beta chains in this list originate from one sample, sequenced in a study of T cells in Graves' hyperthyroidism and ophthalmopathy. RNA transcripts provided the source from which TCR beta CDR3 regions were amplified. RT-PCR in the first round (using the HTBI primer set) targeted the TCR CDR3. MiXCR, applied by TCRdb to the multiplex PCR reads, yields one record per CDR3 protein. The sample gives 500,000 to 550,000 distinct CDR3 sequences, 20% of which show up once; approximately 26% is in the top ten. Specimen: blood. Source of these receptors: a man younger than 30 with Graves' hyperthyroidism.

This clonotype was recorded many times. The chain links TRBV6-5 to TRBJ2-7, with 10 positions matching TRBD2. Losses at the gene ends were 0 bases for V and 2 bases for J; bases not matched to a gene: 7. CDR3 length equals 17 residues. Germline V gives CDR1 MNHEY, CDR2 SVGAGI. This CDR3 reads CASSYSRDSGGTYEQYF. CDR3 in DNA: TGTGCCAGCAGTTACTCAAGAGATAGCGGGGGGACCTACGAGCAGTACTTC.

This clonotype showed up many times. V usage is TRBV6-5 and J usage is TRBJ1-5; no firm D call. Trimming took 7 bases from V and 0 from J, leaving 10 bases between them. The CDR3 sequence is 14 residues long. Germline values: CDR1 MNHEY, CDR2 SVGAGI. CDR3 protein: CASTSQDSNQPQHF. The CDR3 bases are TGTGCCAGCACCTCTCAAGATAGCAATCAGCCCCAGCATTTT.

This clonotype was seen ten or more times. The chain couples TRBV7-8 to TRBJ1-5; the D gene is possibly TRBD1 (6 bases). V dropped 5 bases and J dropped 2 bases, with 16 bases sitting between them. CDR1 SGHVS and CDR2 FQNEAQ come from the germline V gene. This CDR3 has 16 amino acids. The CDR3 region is CASSPVGGRGNQPQHF. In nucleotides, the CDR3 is TGTGCCAGCAGCCCAGTGGGGGGCAGGGGCAATCAGCCCCAGCATTTT.

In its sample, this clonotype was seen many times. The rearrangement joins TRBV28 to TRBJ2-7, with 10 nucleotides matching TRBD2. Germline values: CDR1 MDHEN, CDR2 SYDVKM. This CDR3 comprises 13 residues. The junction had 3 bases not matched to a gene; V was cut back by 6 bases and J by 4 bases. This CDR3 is CASRPLAGYEQYF. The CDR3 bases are TGTGCCAGCAGGCCACTAGCGGGATACGAGCAGTACTTC.

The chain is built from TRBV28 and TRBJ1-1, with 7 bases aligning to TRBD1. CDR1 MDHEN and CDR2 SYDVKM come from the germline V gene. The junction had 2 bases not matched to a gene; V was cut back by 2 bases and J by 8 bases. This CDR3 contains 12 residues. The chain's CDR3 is CASSLVTGEAFF. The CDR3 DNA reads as TGTGCCAGCAGTTTAGTGACAGGGGAAGCTTTCTTT.

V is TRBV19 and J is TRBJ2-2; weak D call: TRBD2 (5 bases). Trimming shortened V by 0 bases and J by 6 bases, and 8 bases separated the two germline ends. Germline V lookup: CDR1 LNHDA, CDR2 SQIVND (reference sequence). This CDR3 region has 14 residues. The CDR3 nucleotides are TGTGCCAGTAGTATAGAACTAGATCCCGGGGAGCTGTTTTTT. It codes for CASSIELDPGELFF.

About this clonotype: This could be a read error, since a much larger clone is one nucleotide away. CDR3 bases: TGCGCCAGCATCCAAGATGTGGCAGCTTATATCACTGAAGCTTTCTTT. Encoded protein: CASIQDVAAYITEAFF. The chain has TRBV4-1 and TRBJ1-1; unclear D gene. The CDR3 extends over 16 amino acids. Germline-derived CDR1 and CDR2 are MGHRA and YSYEKL.

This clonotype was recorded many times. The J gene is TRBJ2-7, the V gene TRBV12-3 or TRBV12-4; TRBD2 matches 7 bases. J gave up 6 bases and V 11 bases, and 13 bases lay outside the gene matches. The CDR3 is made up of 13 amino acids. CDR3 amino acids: CAGAKREDGEQYF. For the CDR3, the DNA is TGTGCCGGGGCTAAACGGGAGGACGGCGAGCAGTACTTC.

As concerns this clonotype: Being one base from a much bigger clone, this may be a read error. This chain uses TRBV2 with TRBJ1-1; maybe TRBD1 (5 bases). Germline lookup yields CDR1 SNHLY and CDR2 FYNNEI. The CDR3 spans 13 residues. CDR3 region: CSSEKDGTTEAFF. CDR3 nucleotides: TGTTCCAGCGAGAAGGACGGGACCACTGAAGCTTTCTTT.

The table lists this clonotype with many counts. DNA for the CDR3: TGCAGTGCTAGAGGGGACAGGGAGGACACTGAAGCTTTCTTT. Protein product: CSARGDREDTEAFF. This chain joins TRBV20-1 and TRBJ1-1; 9 positions agree with TRBD1. This CDR3 is built from 14 residues. CDR1 and CDR2 from the germline V gene are DFQATT and SNEGSKA (reference sequence). After removal of 1 base from V and 3 bases from J, the junction contained 3 bases not matched to a gene.

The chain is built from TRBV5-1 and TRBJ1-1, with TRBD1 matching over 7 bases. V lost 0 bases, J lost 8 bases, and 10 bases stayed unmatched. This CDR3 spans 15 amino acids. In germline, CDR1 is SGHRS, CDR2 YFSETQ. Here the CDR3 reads CASSLGVGGSGEAFF. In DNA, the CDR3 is TGCGCCAGCAGCTTGGGTGTAGGGGGCTCGGGGGAAGCTTTCTTT.

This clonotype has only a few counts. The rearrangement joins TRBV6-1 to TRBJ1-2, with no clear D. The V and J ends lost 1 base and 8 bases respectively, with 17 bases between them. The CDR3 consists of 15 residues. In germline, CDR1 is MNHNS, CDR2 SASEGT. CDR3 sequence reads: CASSEGGSSREGYTF. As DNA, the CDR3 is TGTGCCAGCAGTGAAGGTGGCAGCTCACGCGAGGGCTACACCTTC.

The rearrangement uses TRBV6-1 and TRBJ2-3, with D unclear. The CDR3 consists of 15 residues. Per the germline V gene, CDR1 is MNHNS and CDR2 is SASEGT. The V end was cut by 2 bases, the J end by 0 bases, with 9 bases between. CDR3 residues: CASSEITGSTDTQYF. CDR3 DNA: TGTGCCAGCAGTGAAATAACGGGTAGCACAGATACGCAGTATTTT.

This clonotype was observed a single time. CDR3 protein: CASSLRDRGRFGQFF. CDR3 DNA: TGCGCCAGCAGCCTCCGGGACAGGGGGCGCTTTGGGCAGTTCTTC. The chain carries TRBV5-1 and TRBJ2-1, with 12 positions matching TRBD1. V lost 4 bases and J lost 12; bases outside the gene matches: 11. Germline CDR1 is SGHRS and CDR2 is YFSETQ. This CDR3 spans 15 amino acids.

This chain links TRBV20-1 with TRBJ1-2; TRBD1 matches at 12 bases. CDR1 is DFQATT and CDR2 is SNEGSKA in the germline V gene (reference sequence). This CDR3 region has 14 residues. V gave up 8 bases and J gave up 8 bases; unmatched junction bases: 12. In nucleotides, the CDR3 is TGCAGTACCTCCGGGACAGGGGGCGAAAAAGGCTACACCTTC. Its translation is CSTSGTGGEKGYTF.

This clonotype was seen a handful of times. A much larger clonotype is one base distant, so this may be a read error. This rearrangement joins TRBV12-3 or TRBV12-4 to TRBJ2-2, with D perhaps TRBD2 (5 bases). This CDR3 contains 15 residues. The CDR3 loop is CASSFPGRNTGELCF. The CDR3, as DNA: TGTGCCAGCAGTTTCCCCGGGCGCAACACCGGGGAGCTGTGTTTT.

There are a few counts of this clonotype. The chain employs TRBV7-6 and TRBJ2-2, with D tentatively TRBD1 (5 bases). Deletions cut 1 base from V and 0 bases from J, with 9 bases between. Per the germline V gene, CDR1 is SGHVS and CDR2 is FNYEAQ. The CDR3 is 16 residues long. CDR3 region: CASSLEGDTNTGELFF. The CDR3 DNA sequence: TGTGCCAGCAGCTTAGAAGGGGATACGAACACCGGGGAGCTGTTTTTT.

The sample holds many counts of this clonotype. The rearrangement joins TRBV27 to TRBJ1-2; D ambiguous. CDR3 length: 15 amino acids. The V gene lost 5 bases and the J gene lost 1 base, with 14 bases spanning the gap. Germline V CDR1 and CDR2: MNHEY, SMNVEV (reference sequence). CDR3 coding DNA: TGTGCCAGCAGTCCCCGTCAGGCGGGTAACTATGGCTACACCTTC. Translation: CASSPRQAGNYGYTF.

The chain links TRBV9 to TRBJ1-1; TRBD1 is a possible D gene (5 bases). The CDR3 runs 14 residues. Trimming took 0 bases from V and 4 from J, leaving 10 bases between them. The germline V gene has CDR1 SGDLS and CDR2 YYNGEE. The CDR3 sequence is CASSVEGEFTEAFF. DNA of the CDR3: TGTGCCAGCAGCGTAGAAGGGGAATTCACTGAAGCTTTCTTT.

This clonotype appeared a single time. CDR3 sequence (DNA): TGTGCCAGCAGCTTAGACGGCGGCACCCTAGGCCGTGGGACCTTC. It is translated as CASSLDGGTLGRGTF. This sequence joins TRBV11-2 and TRBJ1-2; no clear D. V gave up 0 bases and J gave up 14 bases, with 22 bases separating them. CDR3 size: 15 residues. Germline V lookup: CDR1 SGHAT, CDR2 FQNNGV.